The present TCR beta chain was sequenced within a study of blood T cell repertoires in COVID-19 (dated by TCRdb to the early 2020s). For the wider study: Collaborator samples came from the United States, Italy and Spain and covered acute and convalescent phases of COVID-19. Samples came from the ongoing ImmuneRACE study (first 160 participants) plus 1,254 subjects from 6 global collaborators. Deeply sampled blood TCRbeta repertoires from subjects exposed to, actively infected with, or recovered from COVID-19 were included in the dataset. The repertoires were made available in a free public database intended to serve as a resource for research on the immune response to SARS-CoV-2. Where available, HLA class I and class II types were taken from metadata supplied by the sample provider and were not determined by assay-based typing. Sample metadata almost always included a de-identified subject ID, COVID-19 status, age in years and sex. The material from the prospective study consisted of cDNA or gDNA derived from T cells, B-cell-depleted T cells, or PBMCs. Overall study results and their limits: The amount of clinical and demographic metadata varied by source and participant and was provided uncurated.

The immunoSEQ Assay, a bias-controlled multiplex PCR, was used to amplify TCRbeta CDR3 regions from genomic DNA. Per the source publication's procedure: Within the assay, amplification of reference gene primers was used to estimate how many nucleated cells each sample contained. Sequence reads were collapsed and filtered to measure the absolute abundance of every unique TCRbeta CDR3 rearrangement. For each sample, productive Simpson clonality was calculated as the square root of Simpson's diversity index over productive rearrangements. Held by TCRdb, this immuneACCESS table contains in-frame sequences only and omits some clones. Under half of the omission traces to an unresolved V gene where checked; the cause of the rest is unknown. That table is the source of V, J and clone size, and D and trimming were worked out from the DNA. Counted in this sample were tens of thousands of clones; approximately 85% of them appeared once. The ten largest clones take up more than 8.5% of the sample.

Collaborating institutions collected whole blood in K2EDTA tubes following their own protocols. For TCRbeta analysis, collaborators shipped samples in one of three forms: frozen whole blood, isolated PBMCs, or DNA extracted from either of those sample types. Trimming takes 4 bases off V and 0 bases off J; junction bases not matched to a gene: 9. The CDR3 numbers 19 residues from cysteine through phenylalanine. CDR3 DNA is the only sequence kept; it has 57 bases, read in frame from the first base. The germline V gene encodes CDR1 ENHRY and CDR2 SYGVKD. This clone was seen more than once but under ten times. What this receptor recognizes is not known. Nothing much larger sits one base from this clone, and base qualities are not available.

The clonotype originates from a human donor in a cohort sampled during active COVID-19. Sequenced input: peripheral blood. In this chain, TRBV10-3 is recombined with TRBJ2-2, with 12 central nucleotides matching TRBD2. Here is the DNA: TGTGCCATCAGTGGTATCCAGGGGACTAGCGGGTCGAACACCGGGGAGCTGTTTTTT. It codes for CAISGIQGTSGSNTGELFF.